The clone carrying this T cell receptor beta chain was picked up a small number of times. Described time point: newly diagnosed GD, antithyroid drugs for less than 3 months. From RNA extracted from PBMCs, the TCR library was made. EDTA tubes were used for drawing around 9 milliliters of peripheral blood. This CDR3 has 13 amino acids. Germline loops: CDR1 ENHRY, CDR2 SYGVKD. The junction had 7 bases not matched to a gene; V was cut back by 6 bases and J by 9 bases. The record originates from a study of regulatory T cells in long-lasting Graves disease. Researchers made TCR beta libraries by using iRepertoire HTBI primers and running Arm-PCR on CDR3 regions. TCRdb reprocessed the multiplex PCR reads with MiXCR, giving one entry per CDR3 protein. The sample records about 540,000 distinct CDR3 sequences, approximately 12% being singletons. The data were also submitted as part of a second study, on T cells in Graves' hyperthyroidism and ophthalmopathy.

This TCR came from a man between 25 and 39 years old with Graves disease. The sample here was peripheral blood mononuclear cells (PBMCs), taken at new diagnosis, from a patient treated with antithyroid drugs. This chain uses TRBV10-3 with TRBJ2-1; 8 bases line up with TRBD2. The CDR3 reads CAIRSGSGSEQFF. CDR3 sequence (DNA): TGTGCCATCAGGAGCGGGAGTGGCAGTGAGCAGTTCTTC.